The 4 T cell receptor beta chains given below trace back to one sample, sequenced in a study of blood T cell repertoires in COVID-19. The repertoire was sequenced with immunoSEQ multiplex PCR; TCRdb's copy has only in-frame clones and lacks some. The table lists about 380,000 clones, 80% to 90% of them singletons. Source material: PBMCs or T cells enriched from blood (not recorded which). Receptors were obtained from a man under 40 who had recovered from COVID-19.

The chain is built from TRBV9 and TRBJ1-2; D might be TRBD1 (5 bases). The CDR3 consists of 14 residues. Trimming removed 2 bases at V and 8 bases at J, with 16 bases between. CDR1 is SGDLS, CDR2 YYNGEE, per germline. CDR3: CASSVGTALEGYTF. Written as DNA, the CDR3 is TGTGCCAGCAGCGTCGGGACTGCGCTAGAGGGCTACACCTTC.

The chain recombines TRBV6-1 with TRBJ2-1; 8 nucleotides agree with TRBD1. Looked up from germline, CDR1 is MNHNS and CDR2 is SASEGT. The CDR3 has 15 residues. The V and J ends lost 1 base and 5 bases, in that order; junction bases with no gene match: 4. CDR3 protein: CASSEDGTGHNEQFF. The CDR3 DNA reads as TGTGCCAGCAGTGAAGATGGGACAGGTCACAATGAGCAGTTCTTC.

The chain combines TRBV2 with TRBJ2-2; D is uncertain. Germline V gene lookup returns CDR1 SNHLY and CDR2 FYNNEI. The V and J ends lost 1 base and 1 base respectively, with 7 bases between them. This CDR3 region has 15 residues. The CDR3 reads CASSEGGLNTGELFF. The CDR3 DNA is TGTGCCAGCAGTGAAGGAGGATTGAACACCGGGGAGCTGTTTTTT.

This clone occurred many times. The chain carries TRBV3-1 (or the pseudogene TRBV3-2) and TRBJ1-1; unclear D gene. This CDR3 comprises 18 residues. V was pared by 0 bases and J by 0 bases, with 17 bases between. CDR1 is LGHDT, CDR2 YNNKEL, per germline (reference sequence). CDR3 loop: CASSQDNTVPGMNTEAFF. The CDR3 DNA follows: TGTGCCAGCAGCCAAGATAATACAGTTCCTGGAATGAACACTGAAGCTTTCTTT.